The 26 T cell receptor beta chains in this list originate from one sample, sequenced in a study of blood T cell repertoires in COVID-19. Profiled with immunoSEQ multiplex PCR; TCRdb holds only in-frame clones, not every one. This sample has fewer than 300,000 clones, with about 89% found just once. The sequenced sample consisted of peripheral blood. These receptors originate from a man aged 25 to 40 with acute or convalescent COVID-19.

This chain connects TRBV11-2 to TRBJ2-3; tentative D call: TRBD2 (5 bases). The CDR3 contains 17 residues. Trimming shortened V by 5 bases and J by 3 bases, and 21 bases separated the two germline ends. Germline V gene lookup returns CDR1 SGHAT and CDR2 FQNNGV. The CDR3 coding sequence is TGTGCCAGCAGCCCCCGTGGAGGCGGTAAAGCTACAGATACGCAGTATTTT. Translated, it gives CASSPRGGGKATDTQYF.

The V and J genes are TRBV30 and TRBJ1-6; D perhaps matches TRBD1 (6 bases). The V gene lost 4 bases and the J gene lost 5 bases, with 18 bases spanning the gap. This CDR3 comprises 16 residues. CDR1 and CDR2 from the germline V gene are GTSNPN and SVGIG (reference sequence). The CDR3 nucleotides are TGTGCCTGGATGGACGGGGCGGGGGGCCATAATTCACCCCTCCACTTT. Its translation: CAWMDGAGGHNSPLHF.

V usage is TRBV28 and J usage is TRBJ1-2; no clear D. Trimming took off 2 bases at V and 1 base at J, with 8 bases between the two ends. The germline V gene has CDR1 MDHEN and CDR2 SYDVKM. The CDR3 consists of 14 residues. The CDR3 protein is CASSLPIVNYGYTF. The CDR3 DNA sequence: TGTGCCAGCAGTTTACCAATTGTTAACTATGGCTACACCTTC.

The rearrangement uses TRBV19 and TRBJ1-5; D possibly corresponds to TRBD1 (5 bases). Germline CDR1 LNHDA, CDR2 SQIVND (reference sequence). This CDR3 is 14 amino acids long. V was trimmed by 2 bases and J by 3 bases, leaving 8 bases between them. Here the CDR3 reads CASSIRRANQPQHF. CDR3 DNA: TGTGCCAGTAGTATACGCAGGGCCAATCAGCCCCAGCATTTT.

This chain uses TRBV9 with TRBJ2-7, with 11 bases that match TRBD1. The CDR3 consists of 15 residues. Germline-derived CDR1 and CDR2 are SGDLS and YYNGEE. V shed 6 bases and J 0 bases; nucleotides not matched to a gene: 5. CDR3 amino acids: CASTPGTGGSYEQYF. CDR3 bases: TGTGCCAGCACGCCCGGGACAGGGGGCTCCTACGAGCAGTACTTC.

CDR3 sequence: CASRYYTGELFF. In DNA form, the CDR3 reads TGTGCCAGCAGATACTACACCGGGGAGCTGTTTTTT. The chain couples TRBV13 to TRBJ2-2; no reliable D call. The CDR3 is made up of 12 amino acids. V lost 6 bases, J lost 3 bases, and 5 bases lay in between. Germline V gene lookup returns CDR1 PRHDT and CDR2 FYEKMQ (reference sequence).

The chain recombines TRBV5-1 with TRBJ1-1, with D perhaps TRBD1 (5 bases). Germline lookup yields CDR1 SGHRS and CDR2 YFSETQ. The CDR3 runs 14 residues. With 4 bases removed from V and 1 base from J, the gap between germline ends came to 11 bases. The CDR3 bases are TGCGCCAGCAGCCCAGGGATCCCGAACACTGAAGCTTTCTTT. Its translation: CASSPGIPNTEAFF.

The gene calls are TRBV29-1 and TRBJ2-7; 7 bases agree with TRBD2. CDR1 SQVTM and CDR2 ANQGSEA come from the germline V gene. The CDR3 consists of 13 residues. V was pared by 5 bases and J by 3 bases, with 7 bases of the junction left unmatched. CDR3 in amino acids: CSVWGGSIYEQYF. DNA of the CDR3: TGCAGCGTTTGGGGCGGGAGTATCTACGAGCAGTACTTC.

This clone occurred once. The chain uses TRBV6-5 and TRBJ1-2; no reliable D call. The V end lost 8 bases, the J end lost 6 bases, and 16 bases lay between the germline ends. This CDR3 spans 13 amino acids. CDR1 is MNHEY, CDR2 SVGAGI, per germline. The CDR3 protein is CASSPSARDGYTF. Here the CDR3 DNA reads TGTGCCAGCTCCCCCTCGGCACGGGATGGCTACACCTTC.

The chain uses TRBV18 and TRBJ2-7, with D perhaps matching TRBD2 (6 bases). Germline-derived CDR1 and CDR2 are KGHSH and LQKENI. With 0 bases removed from V and 5 bases from J, the gap between germline ends came to 14 bases. This CDR3 is 15 amino acids long. CDR3 DNA sequence: TGTGCCAGCTCACCACCGGGGAAGGGGACTCACGAGCAGTACTTC. This translates into CASSPPGKGTHEQYF. Together with reference TRBV18 and TRBJ2-7, the CDR3 gives the full variable domain: NAGVMQNPRHLVRRRGQEARLRCSPMKGHSHVYWYRQLPEEGLKFMVYLQKENIIDESGMPKERFSAEFPKEGPSILRIQQVVRGDSAAYFCASSPPGKGTHEQYFGPGTRLTVT.

The chain carries TRBV19 and TRBJ1-2; D gene uncertain. Trimming removed 3 bases at V and 3 bases at J, with 11 bases between. Germline-derived CDR1 and CDR2 are LNHDA and SQIVND (reference sequence). This CDR3 has 14 amino acids. CDR3 in DNA: TGTGCCAGTAGTATCGCCTCTCTATACTATGGCTACACCTTC. It is translated as CASSIASLYYGYTF.

The rearrangement joins TRBV27 to TRBJ1-3; weak D call: TRBD1 (5 bases). Germline V gene lookup returns CDR1 MNHEY and CDR2 SMNVEV (reference sequence). This CDR3 region has 15 residues. Trimming stripped 2 bases from V and 0 bases from J, with 8 bases between. The DNA of the CDR3 is TGTGCCAGCAGTTTAAGCGGGGCCTCTGGAAACACCATATATTTT. Translation gives CASSLSGASGNTIYF.

The sample holds one count of this clone. The chain carries TRBV9 and TRBJ2-3, with unresolved D. This CDR3 has 15 amino acids. Per the germline V gene, CDR1 is SGDLS and CDR2 is YYNGEE. Trimming cost V 3 bases and J 2 bases, with 13 bases left between them. The CDR3: CASSESPSTTDTQYF. Written as DNA, the CDR3 is TGTGCCAGCAGCGAATCTCCGTCTACCACAGATACGCAGTATTTT.

This chain links TRBV5-1 with TRBJ2-7; D not resolved. V lost 5 bases and J 3 bases, leaving 6 bases between the germline ends. CDR3 size: 11 residues. Germline CDR1 SGHRS, CDR2 YFSETQ. The CDR3 DNA is TGCGCCAGCAGTAACAGCTACGAGCAGTACTTC. The encoded protein is CASSNSYEQYF.

This rearrangement joins TRBV5-1 to TRBJ1-1, with D uncertain. Germline CDR1 is SGHRS and CDR2 is YFSETQ. V was clipped by 1 base and J by 1 base, with 11 bases between them. This CDR3 is 15 amino acids long. The CDR3 sequence: CASSLNSNRNTEAFF. The CDR3 DNA reads TGCGCCAGCAGCTTGAACAGCAACCGGAACACTGAAGCTTTCTTT.

This clone was seen just once. The chain carries TRBV20-1 and TRBJ2-1, with 11 positions matching TRBD2. J gave up 4 bases and V 3 bases, and 8 bases lay outside the gene matches. This CDR3 region has 16 residues. CDR1 DFQATT and CDR2 SNEGSKA come from the germline V gene (reference sequence). CDR3 sequence reads: CSASLAGGTSYNEQFF. Written as DNA, the CDR3 is TGCAGTGCTAGTTTAGCGGGGGGGACCTCGTACAATGAGCAGTTCTTC.

The CDR3 nucleotides read TGCGCCAGCAGTCGGACTAGCGTGGGCACAGATACGCAGTATTTT. This encodes CASSRTSVGTDTQYF. The V call is TRBV10-2, the J call TRBJ2-3; 9 bases agree with TRBD2. The CDR3 runs to 15 residues. The germline CDR1 and CDR2 sequences are WSHSY and SAAADI. V lost 5 bases and J lost 1; bases outside the gene matches: 4.

As for this clone: The identical CDR3 is also encoded by other nucleotide sequences in the sample. V gene TRBV18 combines with J gene TRBJ1-4; D is unresolved. The germline V gene has CDR1 KGHSH and CDR2 LQKENI. The CDR3 loop spans 14 amino acids. Trimming removed 6 bases from V and 0 bases from J, with 8 bases in between. This CDR3 reads CASSPSATNEKLFF. The DNA of the CDR3 is TGTGCCAGCTCCCCCAGTGCAACTAATGAAAAACTGTTTTTT.

The V call is TRBV19, the J call TRBJ1-2, with D uncertain. Germline CDR1 is LNHDA and CDR2 is SQIVND (reference sequence). Trimming left V 5 bases short and J 4 bases short, with 14 bases between. This CDR3 is built from 14 residues. The CDR3 nucleotides read TGTGCCAGTAGTCCCCGCAGGCTCGGCTATGGCTACACCTTC. It is translated as CASSPRRLGYGYTF. Variable domain in full (rest from reference TRBV19 and TRBJ1-2): DGGITQSPKYLFRKEGQNVTLSCEQNLNHDAMYWYRQDPGQGLRLIYYSQIVNDFQKGDIAEGYSVSREKKESFPLTVTSAQKNPTAFYLCASSPRRLGYGYTFGSGTRLTVV.

The rearrangement links TRBV28 to TRBJ1-2, with unresolved D. CDR3 length: 14 amino acids. Germline lookup yields CDR1 MDHEN and CDR2 SYDVKM. Trimming removed 6 bases at V and 4 bases at J, with 15 bases between. The CDR3 DNA reads as TGTGCCAGCAGGAAAGAAACAAGAACCTATGGCTACACCTTC. Translated, it gives CASRKETRTYGYTF.

V is TRBV11-2 and J is TRBJ1-5; D is unresolved. The V and J ends lost 0 bases and 0 bases respectively, with 12 bases between them. CDR3 size: 17 residues. Germline CDR1 SGHAT, CDR2 FQNNGV. The CDR3 loop is CASSLEFGGYSNQPQHF. The CDR3 DNA is TGTGCCAGCAGCTTAGAGTTTGGCGGGTATAGCAATCAGCCCCAGCATTTT.

The V call is TRBV18, the J call TRBJ1-3, with 7 bases that match TRBD1. J gave up 0 bases and V 5 bases, and 1 base lay outside the gene matches. CDR3 length: 14 amino acids. From germline, CDR1 is KGHSH and CDR2 LQKENI. The CDR3 nucleotides read TGTGCCAGCTCAGGGGACAGCTCTGGAAACACCATATATTTT. This gives the protein CASSGDSSGNTIYF.

V is TRBV20-1 and J is TRBJ2-5, with D unclear. The CDR3 is made up of 11 amino acids. The V gene's germline CDR1 is DFQATT and CDR2 SNEGSKA (reference sequence). V lost 7 bases and J 3 bases, leaving 9 bases between the germline ends. CDR3 DNA: TGCAGTGTCCACCTAAAAGAGACCCAGTACTTC. This codes for CSVHLKETQYF.

The CDR3 nucleotides read TGCGCCAGCAGCGGCGCGACAGGGGTGAACACTGAAGCTTTCTTT. Translation: CASSGATGVNTEAFF. This chain connects TRBV5-1 to TRBJ1-1; 8 bases are a match to TRBD1. Germline CDR1 is SGHRS and CDR2 is YFSETQ. This CDR3 spans 15 amino acids. V dropped 4 bases and J dropped 0; count of bases not matched to a gene: 5.

The chain has TRBV28 and TRBJ1-2, with 8 bases aligning to TRBD1. Trimming removed 6 bases from V and 8 bases from J; junction bases left unmatched: 11. CDR1 and CDR2 from the germline V gene are MDHEN and SYDVKM. The CDR3 has 14 residues. CDR3 in amino acids: CASRSDRAYLGYTF. Written as DNA, the CDR3 is TGTGCCAGCAGATCGGACAGGGCCTACTTGGGCTACACCTTC.

In DNA form, the CDR3 reads TGTGCCACCAGACACGACAGGGACAATTCACCCCTCCACTTT. Its protein product is CATRHDRDNSPLHF. V gene TRBV15 combines with J gene TRBJ1-6, with 7 bases identical to TRBD1. This CDR3 region has 14 residues. The junction had 6 bases not matched to a gene; V was cut back by 6 bases and J by 7 bases. CDR1 is LNHNV and CDR2 is YYDKDF in the germline V gene (reference sequence).